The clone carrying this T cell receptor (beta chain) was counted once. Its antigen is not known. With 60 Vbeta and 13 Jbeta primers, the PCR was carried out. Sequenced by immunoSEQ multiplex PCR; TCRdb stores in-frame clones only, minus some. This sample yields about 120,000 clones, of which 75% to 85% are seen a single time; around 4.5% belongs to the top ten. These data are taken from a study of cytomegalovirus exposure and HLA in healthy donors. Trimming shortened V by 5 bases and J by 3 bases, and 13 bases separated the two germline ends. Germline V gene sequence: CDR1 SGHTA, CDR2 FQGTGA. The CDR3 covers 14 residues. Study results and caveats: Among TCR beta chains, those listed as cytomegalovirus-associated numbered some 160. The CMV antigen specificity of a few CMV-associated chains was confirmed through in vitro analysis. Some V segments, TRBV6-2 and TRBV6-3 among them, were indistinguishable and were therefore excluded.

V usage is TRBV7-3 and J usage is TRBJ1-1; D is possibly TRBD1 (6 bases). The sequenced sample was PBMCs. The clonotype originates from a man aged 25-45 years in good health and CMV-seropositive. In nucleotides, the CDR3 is TGTGCCAGCAGCCCAGGGGTCTCGTACACTGAAGCTTTCTTT. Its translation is CASSPGVSYTEAFF.